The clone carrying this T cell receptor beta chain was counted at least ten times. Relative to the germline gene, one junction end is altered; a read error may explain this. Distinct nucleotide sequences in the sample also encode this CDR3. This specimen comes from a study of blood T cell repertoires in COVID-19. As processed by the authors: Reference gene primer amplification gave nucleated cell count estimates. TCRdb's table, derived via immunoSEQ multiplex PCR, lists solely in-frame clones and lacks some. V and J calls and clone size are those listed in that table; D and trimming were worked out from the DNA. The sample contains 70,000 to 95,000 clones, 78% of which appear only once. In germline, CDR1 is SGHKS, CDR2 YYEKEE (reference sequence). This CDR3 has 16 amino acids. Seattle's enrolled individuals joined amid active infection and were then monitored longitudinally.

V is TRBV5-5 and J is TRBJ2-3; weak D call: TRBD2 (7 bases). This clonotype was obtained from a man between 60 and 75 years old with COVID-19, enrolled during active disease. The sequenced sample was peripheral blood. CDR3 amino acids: CARSLGGGGRALPGYF. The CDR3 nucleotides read TGTGCCCGCAGCTTGGGCGGGGGCGGGCGGGCCCTCCCTGGGTATTTT.